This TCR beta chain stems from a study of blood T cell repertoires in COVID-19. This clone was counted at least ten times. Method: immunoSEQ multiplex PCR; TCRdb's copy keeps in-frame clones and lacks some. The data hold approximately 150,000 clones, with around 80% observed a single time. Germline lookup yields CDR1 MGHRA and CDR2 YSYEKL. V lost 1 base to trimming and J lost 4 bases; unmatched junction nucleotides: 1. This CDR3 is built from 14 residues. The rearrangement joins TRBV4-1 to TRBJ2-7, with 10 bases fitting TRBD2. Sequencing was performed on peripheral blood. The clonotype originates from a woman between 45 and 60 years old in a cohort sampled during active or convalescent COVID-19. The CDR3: CASSQGLAGYEQYF. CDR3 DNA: TGCGCCAGCAGCCAAGGACTAGCGGGTTACGAGCAGTACTTC.